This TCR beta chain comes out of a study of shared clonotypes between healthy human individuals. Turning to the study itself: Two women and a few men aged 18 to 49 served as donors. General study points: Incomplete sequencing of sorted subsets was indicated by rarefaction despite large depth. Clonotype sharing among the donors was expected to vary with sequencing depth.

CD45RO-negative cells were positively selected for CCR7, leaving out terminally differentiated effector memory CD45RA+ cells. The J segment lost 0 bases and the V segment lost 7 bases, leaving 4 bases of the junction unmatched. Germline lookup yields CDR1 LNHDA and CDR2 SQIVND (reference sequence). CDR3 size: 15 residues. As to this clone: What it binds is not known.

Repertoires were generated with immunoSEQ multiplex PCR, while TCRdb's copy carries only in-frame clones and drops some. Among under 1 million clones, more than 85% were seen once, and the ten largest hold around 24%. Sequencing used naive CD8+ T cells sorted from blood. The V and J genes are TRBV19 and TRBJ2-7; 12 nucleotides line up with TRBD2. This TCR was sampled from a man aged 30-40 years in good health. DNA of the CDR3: TGTGCCAGTACCCCGACTAGCGGGAGCTCCTACGAGCAGTACTTC. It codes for CASTPTSGSSYEQYF.